The present T cell receptor (beta chain) was sequenced within a study of tumor-infiltrating lymphocytes in primary liver carcinoma. Study at large: The cohort included men and women aged 30 to 69 years. Study-wide results and limits: Just around 7-25% of top clones spanned all five tumor regions. Significantly larger top-250-clone fractions were found in tumors than in blood (p = 0.039).

Worth noting for this clonotype: The antigen is unknown. This may be a read error, as it is one base from a much larger clone.

Taking about 19-31 mg of unsorted bulk tissue, the authors co-extracted RNA and DNA. Surgeons treated the primary liver carcinoma of the patients by surgical resection. With around 500 ng total RNA as template and a constant-region primer, TCR beta cDNA was made. Three nested multiplex PCR rounds, a slightly modified ARM-PCR, produced the libraries for TCR beta. A single record per CDR3 protein comes from TCRdb applying MiXCR to the multiplex PCR reads. The table records about 84,000 distinct CDR3 sequences, 65% to 80% of them present only once. The receptor was isolated from a man aged 35-49 years with primary liver carcinoma and hepatitis B virus infection. The source material was liver tumor tissue from sampling region 1. Subset in this sample: tumor region T1, superior pole.

The CDR3 DNA follows: TGTGCCAGCAGTGAAACAGACTCATACACTGAAGCTTTCTTT. Its translation: CASSETDSYTEAFF. The chain recombines TRBV2 with TRBJ1-1; D remains unclear. Germline lookup yields CDR1 SNHLY and CDR2 FYNNEI. CDR3 length equals 14 residues. Trimming took 2 bases from V and 3 from J, leaving 10 bases between them.